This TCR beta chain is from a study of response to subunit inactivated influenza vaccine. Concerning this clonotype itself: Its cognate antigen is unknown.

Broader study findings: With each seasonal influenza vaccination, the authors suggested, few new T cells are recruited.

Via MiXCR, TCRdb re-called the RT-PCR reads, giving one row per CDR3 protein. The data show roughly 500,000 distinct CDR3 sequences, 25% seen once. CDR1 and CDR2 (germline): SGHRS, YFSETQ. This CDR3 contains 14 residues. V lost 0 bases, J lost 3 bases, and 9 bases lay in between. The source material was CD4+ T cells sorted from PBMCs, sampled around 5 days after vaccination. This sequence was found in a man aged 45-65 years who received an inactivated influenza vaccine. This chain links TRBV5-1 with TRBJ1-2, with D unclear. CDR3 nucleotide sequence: TGCGCCAGCAGCTTGGGGACGGCCGACTATGGCTACACCTTC. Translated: CASSLGTADYGYTF.